This T cell receptor beta chain appears in the sequencing data of a study of T cell responses to AZD1222 COVID-19 vaccine. Sequenced by immunoSEQ multiplex PCR; TCRdb stores in-frame clones only, minus some. The table records 100,000 to 150,000 clones, roughly 93% of them present only once. Study results and limitations: Among AZD1222 vaccinees, only six were seropositive at baseline. Unmutated variant regions are reportedly targeted by nearly half of spike-specific TCRs.

Germline-derived CDR1 and CDR2 are MDHEN and SYDVKM. Trimming removed 2 bases from V and 8 bases from J, with 9 bases in between. This CDR3 spans 12 amino acids. Concerning this clone: Its antigen is as yet unknown.

The chain carries TRBV28 and TRBJ1-2, with unresolved D. The sample consisted of peripheral blood, taken 28 days after the second AZD1222 dose. This TCR came from an adult who received the AZD1222 COVID-19 vaccine. Written as DNA, the CDR3 is TGTGCCAGCAGTTTAAGCGTAACCGGCTACACCTTC. Translated, it gives CASSLSVTGYTF.